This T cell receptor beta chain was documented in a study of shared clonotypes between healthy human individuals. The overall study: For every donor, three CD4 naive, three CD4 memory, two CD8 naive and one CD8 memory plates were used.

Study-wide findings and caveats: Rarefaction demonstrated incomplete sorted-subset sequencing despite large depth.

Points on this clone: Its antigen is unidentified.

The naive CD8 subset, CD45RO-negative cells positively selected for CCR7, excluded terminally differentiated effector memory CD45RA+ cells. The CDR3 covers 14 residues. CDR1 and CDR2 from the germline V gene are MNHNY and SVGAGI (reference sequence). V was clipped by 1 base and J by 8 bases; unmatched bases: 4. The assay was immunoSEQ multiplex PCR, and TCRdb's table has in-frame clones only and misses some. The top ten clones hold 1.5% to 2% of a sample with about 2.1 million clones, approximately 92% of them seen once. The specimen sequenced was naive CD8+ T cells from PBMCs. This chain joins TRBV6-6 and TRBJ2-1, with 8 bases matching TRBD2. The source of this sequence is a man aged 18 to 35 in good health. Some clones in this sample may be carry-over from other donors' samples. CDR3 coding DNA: TGTGCCAGCAGTTACTTCCCAGCGGGAGATGAGCAGTTCTTC. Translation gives CASSYFPAGDEQFF.